This T cell receptor beta chain was obtained from a study of blood T cell repertoires in COVID-19. About the study: The origin of the acute and convalescent COVID-19 samples was the United States, Italy and Spain. T cells, B-cell-depleted T cells, or PBMCs supplied cDNA or gDNA.

Authors' methods: Nucleated cell counts were estimated from reference gene primer amplification. Profiling relied on immunoSEQ multiplex PCR, and the TCRdb table lists in-frame clones only, not all of them. For V, J and clone size, that table is used; D and trimming come from the DNA. The sample gives fewer than 150,000 clones, roughly four fifths of which show up once; under 10% is in the top ten. Germline loops: CDR1 SGHTA, CDR2 FQGNSA. The CDR3 has 17 residues. V lost 4 bases to trimming and J lost 1 base; unmatched junction nucleotides: 9. The receptor's source is a woman older than 75 in a cohort sampled during active or convalescent COVID-19. Source material: peripheral blood. The rearrangement links TRBV7-2 to TRBJ1-5, with TRBD1 matching over 8 bases. CDR3 coding DNA: TGTGCCAGCAGCTCGGGCCAGGGGGCCTCCAGCAATCAGCCCCAGCATTTT. Translated: CASSSGQGASSNQPQHF.